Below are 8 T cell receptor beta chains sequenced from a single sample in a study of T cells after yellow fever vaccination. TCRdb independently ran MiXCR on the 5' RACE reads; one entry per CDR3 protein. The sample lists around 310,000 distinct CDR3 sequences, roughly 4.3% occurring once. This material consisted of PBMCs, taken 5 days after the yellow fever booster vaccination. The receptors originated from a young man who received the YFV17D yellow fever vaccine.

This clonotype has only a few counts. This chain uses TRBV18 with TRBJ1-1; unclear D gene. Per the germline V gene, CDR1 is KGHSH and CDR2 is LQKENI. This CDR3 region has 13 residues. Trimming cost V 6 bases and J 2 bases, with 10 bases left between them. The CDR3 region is CASSKTPNTEAFF. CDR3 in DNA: TGTGCCAGCTCCAAGACCCCTAACACTGAAGCTTTCTTT.

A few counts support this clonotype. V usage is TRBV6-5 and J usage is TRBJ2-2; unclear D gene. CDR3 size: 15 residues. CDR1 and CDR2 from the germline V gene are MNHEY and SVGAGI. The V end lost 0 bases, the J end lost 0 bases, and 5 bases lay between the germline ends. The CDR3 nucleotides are TGTGCCAGCAGTTACTCCAGCCCGAACACCGGGGAGCTGTTTTTT. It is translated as CASSYSSPNTGELFF.

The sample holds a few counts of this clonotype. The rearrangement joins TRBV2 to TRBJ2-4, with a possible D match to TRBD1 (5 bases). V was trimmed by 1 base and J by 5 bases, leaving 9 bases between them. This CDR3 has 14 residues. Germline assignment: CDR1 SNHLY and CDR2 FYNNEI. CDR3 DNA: TGTGCCAGCAGTGAAGGCAGGGTTGAAAACATTCAGTACTTC. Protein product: CASSEGRVENIQYF.

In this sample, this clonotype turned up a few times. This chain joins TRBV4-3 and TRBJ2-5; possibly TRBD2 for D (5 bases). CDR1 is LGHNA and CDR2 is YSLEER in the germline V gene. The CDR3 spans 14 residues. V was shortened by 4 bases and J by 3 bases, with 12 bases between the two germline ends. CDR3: CASSPSGRKETQYF. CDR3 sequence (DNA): TGCGCCAGCAGCCCATCGGGAAGAAAAGAGACCCAGTACTTC.

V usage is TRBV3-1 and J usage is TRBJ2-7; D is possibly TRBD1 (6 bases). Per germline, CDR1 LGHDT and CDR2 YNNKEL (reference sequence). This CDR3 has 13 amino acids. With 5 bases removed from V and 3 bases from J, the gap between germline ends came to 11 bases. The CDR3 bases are TGTGCCAGCAGCTACCGAGGGGGCTACGAGCAGTACGTC. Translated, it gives CASSYRGGYEQYV.

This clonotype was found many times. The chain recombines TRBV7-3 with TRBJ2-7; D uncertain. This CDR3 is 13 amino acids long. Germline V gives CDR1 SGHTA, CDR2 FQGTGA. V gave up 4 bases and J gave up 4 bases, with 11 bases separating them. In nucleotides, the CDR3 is TGTGCCAGCAGCTCCGCAGACGGTTACGAGCAGTACTTC. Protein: CASSSADGYEQYF.

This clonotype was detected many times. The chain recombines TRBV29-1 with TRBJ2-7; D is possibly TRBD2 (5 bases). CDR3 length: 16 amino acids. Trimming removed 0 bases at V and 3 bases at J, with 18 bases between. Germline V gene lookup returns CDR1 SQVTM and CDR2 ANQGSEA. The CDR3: CSVEEVGEAAGYEQYF. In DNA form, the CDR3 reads TGCAGCGTTGAAGAGGTCGGGGAAGCCGCGGGCTACGAGCAGTACTTC.

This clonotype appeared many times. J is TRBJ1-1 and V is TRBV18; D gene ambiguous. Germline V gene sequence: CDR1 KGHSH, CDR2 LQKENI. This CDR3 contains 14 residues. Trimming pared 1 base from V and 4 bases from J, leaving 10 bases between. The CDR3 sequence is CASSPLSDLTEAFF. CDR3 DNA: TGTGCCAGCTCACCACTTTCGGACCTCACTGAAGCTTTCTTT. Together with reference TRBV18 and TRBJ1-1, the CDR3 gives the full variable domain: NAGVMQNPRHLVRRRGQEARLRCSPMKGHSHVYWYRQLPEEGLKFMVYLQKENIIDESGMPKERFSAEFPKEGPSILRIQQVVRGDSAAYFCASSPLSDLTEAFFGQGTRLTVV.